This T cell receptor (beta chain) is from a study of cytomegalovirus exposure and HLA in healthy donors. This CDR3 comprises 16 residues. V shed 4 bases and J 7 bases; nucleotides not matched to a gene: 10. Germline V CDR1 and CDR2: LGHNA, YNFKEQ. With 60 Vbeta and 13 Jbeta primers, the PCR was carried out. Data came from immunoSEQ multiplex PCR; TCRdb stores just in-frame clones and leaves some out. The profile shows about 160,000 clones, around three quarters of them singletons. Turning to this clone: Antigen: not known.

Study outcomes and limitations: Analysis performed later showed TCR beta chains linked to HLA being more clonally expanded than equally common others. Available immune exposure information was restricted to CMV serostatus only. Most of the TCR beta V segments (in an earlier analysis) were productive either about 87% or about 30% of the time.

The material sequenced was PBMCs. The receptor's source is a woman in her forties in good health and CMV-seronegative. The rearrangement joins TRBV4-2 to TRBJ2-3; TRBD2 agrees at 11 bases. CDR3 bases: TGTGCCAGCAGCCCACCTTTAGCGGGGGGGCTATATACGCAGTATTTT. Translating it yields CASSPPLAGGLYTQYF.